This TCR beta chain was captured by sequencing in a study of T cell repertoires in cytomegalovirus infection. Across the study: Evidence of both CMV infection and a matching HLA type came from public TCR beta signatures.

Study observations and caveats: What dominated the ex vivo response were HLA-C-restricted CMV-specific TCR beta clonotypes. Cumulative frequency (of public TCR beta family members) identified carriers of CMV plus the relevant HLA.

The CDR3 runs to 15 residues. With 0 bases removed from V and 2 bases from J, the gap between germline ends came to 14 bases. Germline V CDR1 and CDR2: DFQATT, SNEGSKA (reference sequence). In regard to this clonotype: Its antigen is still unknown.

TCRdb fed the reads into MiXCR, producing one record per CDR3 protein. The sample holds some 97,000 distinct CDR3 sequences; 23% are singletons and the top ten take 30% to 40%. The chain carries TRBV20-1 and TRBJ2-7; maybe TRBD2 (6 bases). Sequenced sample: CD8+ T cells from PBMCs. This TCR came from a human donor in good health (CMV status not recorded). Some clones in this sample may be carry-over from other donors' samples. CDR3 loop: CSARDPAGTTYEQYF. DNA for the CDR3: TGCAGTGCTAGAGATCCGGCGGGAACCACCTACGAGCAGTACTTC.